The present entry profiles one T cell receptor (beta chain) with its context. No antigen is known for it. The sample belongs to a study of early T cells in non-severe SARS-CoV-2 infection. Overall study: Sequencing input comprised bulk RNA from unsorted whole blood; chain pairing was not available. Study-wide results and limits: Matching results from VDJdb favored anti-spike CD8 responses, leaving private and CD4 specificities undetected.

Germline-derived CDR1 and CDR2 are SGDLS and YYNGEE. With 4 bases removed from V and 6 bases from J, the gap between germline ends came to 11 bases. This CDR3 comprises 14 residues. Unique molecular identifier tags were affixed to discrete cDNA molecules. TCRdb re-derived calls from the 5' RACE reads in MiXCR, one entry per CDR3 protein. The sample yields 80,000 to 100,000 distinct CDR3 sequences, approximately 14% seen once. The TCR originated in an adult who was a healthcare worker with PCR-confirmed SARS-CoV-2 infection or an uninfected control (not recorded which). Sequenced sample: whole blood. The chain employs TRBV9 and TRBJ1-6, with D perhaps matching TRBD1 (5 bases). CDR3 bases: TGTGCCAGCAGCTCCCGGGACGGTAATTCACCCCTCCACTTT. Translating it yields CASSSRDGNSPLHF.